This T cell receptor beta chain was sequenced for a study of T cells in Graves' hyperthyroidism and ophthalmopathy (dated by TCRdb to between 2017 and 2020). Study-level background: TCR V-J signatures able to tell the groups apart were searched for in a discovery cohort of 90 to 100 patients, of whom around 42 had Graves' ophthalmopathy and roughly 59 had stable Graves' hyperthyroidism. According to the paper, TCR Vbeta CDR3 sequencing was carried out on about 140 peripheral blood samples, which came from 40 to 45 ophthalmopathy, around 75 hyperthyroidism and 17 progressor patients. The approximately 100 discovery patients were divided at random into training and test sets in a 7:3 ratio. Whether ophthalmopathy could be predicted prospectively was tested in an independent validation cohort made up of 18 to 20 hyperthyroidism patients plus 17 patients who later progressed to ophthalmopathy. After blood sampling, hyperthyroidism patients were treated with methimazole at a starting dose of 30 mg daily, and ophthalmopathy patients were treated with high-dose intravenous methylprednisolone. The study also compared thyroid tissue and blood T-cell repertoires from more than 5 Graves' hyperthyroidism patients. The paper as a whole reports these results and caveats: No statistical method was used to set the sample size in advance, and investigators knew the group allocation. A 13 V-J signature model separated ophthalmopathy from stable hyperthyroidism, with about 90% sensitivity and about 81% specificity in cross-validation and 80%/75% in testing. Most expanded thyroid clonotypes (frequency above 0.001) were also detected in blood, a finding suggesting that blood repertoires may reflect thyroid immune responses. In validation, progression to ophthalmopathy was predicted by the model with 70% to 71% sensitivity and nearly 75% specificity, a median of roughly six months before onset.

CDR1 and CDR2 are read off the germline V gene (reference sequence) as SEHNR and FQNEAQ. The germline V end is reduced by 4 bases and the J end by 4 bases; junction bases left unmatched: 8. From its cysteine to its phenylalanine, the CDR3 spans 15 amino acids. Kept here is only the CDR3 DNA, which spans 45 bases and is read in frame from base 1. The TCR beta CDR3 regions were amplified from RNA transcripts. The first round of RT-PCR for the TCR CDR3 was performed with the HTBI primer set and the Qiagen OneStep RT-PCR kit. The libraries were constructed in a second round of multiplex PCR and then size-selected and purified. Sequencing of the libraries was done on an Illumina HiSeq2000 using paired-end 100 bp reads. Concerning the study's data processing: SOAPnuke was used to process the raw data, throwing out any read that contained adapters or uncalled bases, had a mean Phred below 15, or lacked an exact constant-primer or identifier match. COPE v1.2.5 was used to merge high-quality paired reads, and clonotypes were defined as unique nucleotide sequences. Clonotypes were aligned to IMGT TRBV, TRBD and TRBJ reference segments using MiTCR v1.1. The analysis was restricted to V-J combinations with a frequency above 0.0001, which together covered 99.2% of the repertoires. The TCS score was defined as F50 (clonal expansion) divided by E x V (chaos), with BLOSUM62-based TCRdist calculated between CDR3 peptides within each V-J. Welch's t-statistics and random forest reduced 500 to 650 V-J features to fewer than 15, which were used in a naive Bayes classifier (R e1071). Thyroid-blood repertoire similarity was quantified with the Morisita-Horn index. TCRdb ran its own pipeline on the public reads, namely fastp trimming at Q25 and MiXCR clone calling, and kept in-frame beta chains. A single entry per CDR3 protein holds the most common genes and DNA from its merged rows. The V and J calls shown here were made by TCRdb, not taken from the authors' results. The sample table contains 500,000 to 650,000 distinct CDR3 sequences; only one count was recorded for 40% to 50% of them. The biggest ten clones account for 44% of the sample.

Patients with uncontrolled infections, other autoimmune diseases, pregnancy or lactation were excluded. Diagnoses relied on clinical symptoms, serum thyroxine and TRAb, thyroid ultrasound and orbital computed tomography. Total RNA was extracted using Trizol reagent, and RNA quality was assessed on an Agilent 2100 Bioanalyzer. This clonotype was found many times. Which antigen it targets is not known. Base qualities were left out, and no much larger clone turns up one base away. The clonotype comes from an adult woman with Graves' disease, either hyperthyroidism or ophthalmopathy (not recorded which). The sequence joins TRBV7-9 to TRBJ1-2; the junction holds 8 bases that match TRBD1. What was sequenced was peripheral blood or thyroid tissue (not recorded which). The DNA sequence is as follows: TGTGCCAGCAGCTCCTCCGGGACAGGAGGCTATGGCTACACCTTC. It translates to CASSSSGTGGYGYTF.